The rows below give T cell receptor beta chains drawn from one sample of a study of T cells in Graves' hyperthyroidism and ophthalmopathy. TCRdb passed the multiplex PCR reads through MiXCR, listing each CDR3 protein once. The table shows about 840,000 distinct CDR3 sequences, with over 35% occurring only once. Material: blood. The receptors shown here come from a man aged 18 to 29 with Graves' hyperthyroidism. CDR3s leave out the opening cysteine and the closing phenylalanine or tryptophan. Clone size is stated in some rows and not others, as once, few, many or a class when expanded.

.	TRBV18	TRBJ1-2	ASLDGGANYGYT
.	TRBV19	TRBJ2-7	ASSITARVENYEQY
few	TRBV12-3/TRBV12-4	TRBJ2-2	ASSLARTLNTGELF
few	TRBV10-3	TRBJ2-7	AISTTSGILYEQY
many	TRBV5-1	TRBJ2-6	ASSLSSGANVLT
.	TRBV19	TRBJ1-5	ASSIEGTLGQPQH
.	TRBV20-1	TRBJ1-5	GARGSNQPQH
.	TRBV2	TRBJ2-7	ASSEAPGTADEQY
.	TRBV10-3	TRBJ2-1	ATRTGDNEQF
many	TRBV29-1	TRBJ1-1	SVLQGYGTEAF
.	TRBV11-1	TRBJ2-5	ASRDSSAQETQY
.	TRBV19	TRBJ2-2	ASSIAEVWTGELF
.	TRBV11-2	TRBJ2-7	ASSLMAGSYEQY
.	TRBV14	TRBJ1-6	ASSQPYQPLH
.	TRBV6-2/TRBV6-3	TRBJ2-7	ASSQRLAGLSSYEQY
.	TRBV19	TRBJ1-1	ASTGFAGAF
many	TRBV29-1	TRBJ2-5	SVPTGQGKETQY
.	TRBV5-4	TRBJ2-5	ASMRQGLQETQY
.	TRBV24-1	TRBJ2-2	ASSYTSPTSRNTGELF
once	TRBV5-6	TRBJ2-7	ASSGTGRDGEQY
.	TRBV29-1	TRBJ2-7	SYTGVREQY
.	TRBV2	TRBJ2-5	ASQTEETQY
many	TRBV5-6	TRBJ2-7	ASSLRRVYEQY
many	TRBV19	TRBJ1-4	ASRTGATNEKLF
.	TRBV10-3	TRBJ1-6	ASSESDSDYNSPLH
once	TRBV19	TRBJ2-2	ASSIRQGAGTGELF
.	TRBV7-2	TRBJ2-5	ASSRTSGAFGETQY
few	TRBV12-3/TRBV12-4	TRBJ1-2	ASSFTGGYT
.	TRBV5-5	TRBJ2-5	ASSFSPGVRETQY